This T cell receptor (beta chain) is from a study of blood T cell repertoires in COVID-19. Across the study: Sites across the United States, Italy and Spain contributed samples from acute and convalescent COVID-19.

The germline V gene has CDR1 MNHEY and CDR2 SVGEGT. The CDR3 spans 12 residues. V was clipped by 4 bases and J by 1 base, with 4 bases between them. How the authors handled the data: By means of reference gene primer amplification, nucleated cell counts were estimated. Profiling relied on immunoSEQ multiplex PCR, and the TCRdb table lists in-frame clones only, not all of them. That table gives V, J and clone size, and the DNA gave D and trimming. The sample holds some 140,000 clones, about four fifths seen once. Cohort 3 recovery required two negative PCRs, clearance, or symptom resolution. The chain recombines TRBV6-2 or TRBV6-3 with TRBJ1-1; D remains unclear. This clonotype was sampled from a man aged 50 to 59 who had recovered from COVID-19. Sequences were obtained from PBMCs or T cells enriched from blood (not recorded which). The chain's CDR3 is CASSFQNTEAFF. Here the CDR3 DNA reads TGTGCCAGCAGTTTCCAGAACACTGAAGCTTTCTTT.